The source of this T cell receptor (beta chain) is a study of T cell repertoires in cytomegalovirus infection. TCRdb processed the reads anew with MiXCR; each CDR3 protein has one entry. The sample contains about 60,000 distinct CDR3 sequences, approximately 36% of which appear only once. Notes on this clonotype: What it binds is unknown.

The TCR sequence derives from a human donor in good health (CMV status not recorded). Some clones in this sample may be carry-over from other donors' samples. Sequencing was done on a sample of PBMCs, sequenced either directly or after in vitro stimulation (not recorded which).

CDR3 coding DNA: TGCAGCGTTGGGGACAGGGGGGTGACTGAAGCTTTCTTT. Translation: CSVGDRGVTEAFF. This chain joins TRBV29-1 and TRBJ1-1; 11 bases agree with TRBD1. Trimming took 4 bases from V and 5 from J; bases not matched to a gene: 3. The CDR3 consists of 13 residues. Germline V lookup: CDR1 SQVTM, CDR2 ANQGSEA.